The 31 T cell receptor beta chains below were found in one sample sequenced in a study of cytomegalovirus exposure and HLA in healthy donors. PCR primers comprised 60 Vbeta and 13 Jbeta primers. The assay was immunoSEQ multiplex PCR, and TCRdb's table has in-frame clones only and misses some. The sample records 150,000 to 250,000 clones, roughly 85% being singletons. Material for sequencing was PBMCs. All receptors derive from a woman aged 50 to 65 in good health and CMV-seronegative.

This rearrangement joins TRBV19 to TRBJ2-7; TRBD1 aligns across 11 bases. This CDR3 contains 14 residues. V was pared by 5 bases and J by 4 bases, with 4 bases of the junction left unmatched. Germline V gives CDR1 LNHDA, CDR2 SQIVND (reference sequence). The CDR3 spells CASSADRGHYEQYF. The CDR3 DNA is TGTGCCAGTAGTGCGGACAGGGGGCATTACGAGCAGTACTTC.

The gene calls are TRBV4-1 and TRBJ1-5; D unresolved. Germline V CDR1 and CDR2: MGHRA, YSYEKL. V dropped 0 bases and J dropped 3 bases, with 15 bases sitting between them. This CDR3 region has 17 residues. The CDR3 region has the DNA TGCGCCAGCAGCCAAGATCCGGGAAGGGCTCTCAATCAGCCCCAGCATTTT. Encoded protein: CASSQDPGRALNQPQHF.

This clone was counted a few times. The V gene is TRBV7-2, the J gene TRBJ2-2, with 7 bases that match TRBD2. Unmatched junction bases numbered 10, after V lost 5 bases and J lost 7 bases. Germline CDR1 SGHTA, CDR2 FQGNSA. This CDR3 is built from 15 residues. Written as DNA, the CDR3 is TGTGCCAGCAGCGCCCCCTGGCAGCGGGGCGGGGAGCTGTTTTTT. This translates into CASSAPWQRGGELFF.

The CDR3 region is CASSQDGSGANVLTF. CDR3 DNA sequence: TGTGCCAGCAGCCAAGACGGCTCTGGGGCCAACGTCCTGACTTTC. The V and J genes are TRBV4-2 and TRBJ2-6; D remains ambiguous. V shed 0 bases and J shed 0 bases, with 3 bases lying between them. The CDR3 has 15 amino acids. From germline, CDR1 is LGHNA and CDR2 YNFKEQ.

The V call is TRBV7-9, the J call TRBJ2-7, with 7 positions matching TRBD1. CDR1 SEHNR and CDR2 FQNEAQ come from the germline V gene (reference sequence). Losses at the gene ends were 2 bases for V and 0 bases for J; bases not matched to a gene: 4. The CDR3 spans 15 residues. This chain's CDR3 is CASSLRGQTSYEQYF. In DNA form, the CDR3 reads TGTGCCAGCAGCTTAAGGGGACAGACCTCCTACGAGCAGTACTTC.

The chain employs TRBV10-1 and TRBJ1-1; no definite D call. CDR3 length: 13 residues. Trimming removed 2 bases from V and 1 base from J, with 5 bases in between. CDR1 is WNHNN, CDR2 SYGVQD, per germline (reference sequence). The CDR3 bases are TGCGCCAGCAGTGAGCAAGCGAACACTGAAGCTTTCTTT. This translates into CASSEQANTEAFF.

V usage is TRBV19 and J usage is TRBJ2-3; weak D call: TRBD2 (6 bases). Trimming shortened V by 6 bases and J by 2 bases, and 15 bases separated the two germline ends. In germline, CDR1 is LNHDA, CDR2 SQIVND (reference sequence). CDR3 length: 15 residues. In DNA form, the CDR3 reads TGTGCCAGTAGGGGTCTGGACTATCTCACAGATACGCAGTATTTT. Protein product: CASRGLDYLTDTQYF.

This clone showed up just once. This chain uses TRBV2 with TRBJ2-6, with D possibly being TRBD2 (5 bases). V shed 4 bases and J shed 1 base, with 8 bases lying between them. The germline gives CDR1 SNHLY, CDR2 FYNNEI. This CDR3 is built from 15 residues. This chain's CDR3 is CASSADWSGANVLTF. In DNA form, the CDR3 reads TGTGCCAGCAGTGCGGACTGGTCTGGGGCCAACGTCCTGACTTTC.

The V call is TRBV28, the J call TRBJ2-2; D not certain. The V and J ends lost 3 bases and 5 bases respectively, with 4 bases between them. Germline-derived CDR1 and CDR2 are MDHEN and SYDVKM. The CDR3 is made up of 12 amino acids. This chain's CDR3 is CASSFATGELFF. The DNA of the CDR3 is TGTGCCAGCAGTTTCGCGACCGGGGAGCTGTTTTTT.

J is TRBJ1-4 and V is TRBV5-1; perhaps TRBD1 as D (6 bases). The CDR3 is 16 amino acids. Trimming removed 3 bases from V and 7 bases from J, with 19 bases in between. Germline V gives CDR1 SGHRS, CDR2 YFSETQ. CDR3 residues: CASSSGQPSGGEKLFF. Here the CDR3 DNA reads TGCGCCAGCAGCTCAGGACAGCCCTCGGGCGGTGAAAAACTGTTTTTT.

The genes are TRBV19 and TRBJ2-5; D is undetermined. The CDR3 has 12 amino acids. V lost 6 bases and J lost 1, with 6 bases in between. Looked up from germline, CDR1 is LNHDA and CDR2 is SQIVND (reference sequence). DNA for the CDR3: TGTGCCAGTAGGGGCAGCCAAGAGACCCAGTACTTC. Protein: CASRGSQETQYF.

The chain has TRBV18 and TRBJ2-7; D ambiguous. Germline CDR1 is KGHSH and CDR2 is LQKENI. V lost 3 bases and J lost 7, with 10 bases in between. CDR3 length equals 12 residues. The CDR3 sequence: CASSPPLREQYF. DNA of the CDR3: TGTGCCAGCTCACCCCCCCTACGGGAGCAGTACTTC.

The chain combines TRBV30 with TRBJ1-2, with 7 bases identical to TRBD1. The germline CDR1 and CDR2 sequences are GTSNPN and SVGIG (reference sequence). This CDR3 comprises 15 residues. J was trimmed by 4 bases and V by 4 bases; bases with no gene match: 12. In nucleotides, the CDR3 is TGTGCCTGGACCTCCATCCGACAGGGCGTCTATGGCTACACCTTC. This gives the protein CAWTSIRQGVYGYTF.

The rearrangement links TRBV2 to TRBJ1-2, with 7 bases lining up with TRBD1. V was pared by 6 bases and J by 4 bases, with 2 bases of the junction left unmatched. Germline CDR1 and CDR2: SNHLY and FYNNEI. This CDR3 has 12 amino acids. The CDR3 protein is CASRGDSYGYTF. The CDR3 DNA is TGTGCCAGCAGGGGGGACAGCTATGGCTACACCTTC.

This chain links TRBV5-1 with TRBJ2-1, with TRBD1 as a possible D gene (5 bases). This CDR3 has 15 amino acids. Germline CDR1 reads SGHRS; CDR2 reads YFSETQ. The V end was cut by 1 base, the J end by 7 bases, with 15 bases between. The chain's CDR3 is CASSLLPDKRNEQFF. The DNA for the CDR3 is TGCGCCAGCAGCTTGTTGCCGGACAAGAGGAATGAGCAGTTCTTC.

This CDR3 is CASSLYSTYNEQFF. CDR3 DNA: TGTGCCAGCAGTCTGTACAGCACCTACAATGAGCAGTTCTTC. The chain combines TRBV6-1 with TRBJ2-1; no firm D call. CDR1 and CDR2 (germline): MNHNS, SASEGT. V lost 5 bases to trimming and J lost 2 bases, with 10 bases between them. The CDR3 runs 14 residues.

The genes are TRBV9 and TRBJ1-1; a weak D match, TRBD1 (5 bases). Looked up from germline, CDR1 is SGDLS and CDR2 is YYNGEE. The ends were cut back, 3 bases at V and 0 bases at J, with 12 bases in the middle. CDR3 length: 15 amino acids. The CDR3 loop reads CASSAGDGVNTEAFF. The CDR3 DNA reads as TGTGCCAGCAGCGCGGGGGACGGGGTGAACACTGAAGCTTTCTTT.

The rearrangement uses TRBV5-4 and TRBJ2-1, with unresolved D. Per the germline V gene, CDR1 is SGHNT and CDR2 is YYREEE (reference sequence). V was pared by 4 bases and J by 4 bases, with 9 bases between. The CDR3 consists of 13 residues. CDR3 in amino acids: CASSLQNYNEQFF. The CDR3 region has the DNA TGTGCCAGCAGCCTACAGAATTACAATGAGCAGTTCTTC.

The table lists this clone with a few counts. This rearrangement joins TRBV5-5 to TRBJ1-5; D not certain. Germline CDR1 SGHKS, CDR2 YYEKEE (reference sequence). The CDR3 has 13 residues. V shed 4 bases and J shed 0 bases, with 5 bases lying between them. CDR3 nucleotide sequence: TGTGCCAGCAGCAGAGTTAGCAATCAGCCCCAGCATTTT. Translating it yields CASSRVSNQPQHF.

J is TRBJ2-7 and V is TRBV28; 8 nucleotides align to TRBD2. This CDR3 has 14 amino acids. V gave up 6 bases and J gave up 2 bases; unmatched junction bases: 6. Germline CDR1 MDHEN, CDR2 SYDVKM. The CDR3 loop reads CASRPGLEPYEQYF. CDR3 nucleotides: TGTGCCAGCAGACCGGGACTAGAGCCCTACGAGCAGTACTTC.

V usage is TRBV5-1 and J usage is TRBJ1-2, with no clear D. V was trimmed by 0 bases and J by 8 bases, leaving 14 bases between them. The germline gives CDR1 SGHRS, CDR2 YFSETQ. The CDR3 loop spans 14 amino acids. The CDR3 DNA follows: TGCGCCAGCAGCTTGGAGGCGGCGGGAGAGGGCTACACCTTC. This translates into CASSLEAAGEGYTF.

The chain combines TRBV5-6 with TRBJ1-2; 7 bases line up with TRBD1. V shed 4 bases, J shed 2 bases, and the junction held 8 bases outside the gene matches. The CDR3 covers 15 residues. Germline V lookup: CDR1 SGHDT, CDR2 YYEEEE. The chain's CDR3 is CASSISTGKNYGYTF. The DNA of the CDR3 is TGTGCCAGCAGCATTTCGACAGGGAAGAACTATGGCTACACCTTC.

V and J are TRBV9 and TRBJ1-2; D call uncertain. This CDR3 comprises 12 residues. V shed 3 bases and J shed 7 bases, with 10 bases lying between them. Germline-derived CDR1 and CDR2 are SGDLS and YYNGEE. CDR3 residues: CASSEEGFGYTF. The CDR3 nucleotides read TGTGCCAGCAGCGAAGAGGGTTTTGGCTACACCTTC.

A few counts support this clone. The J gene is TRBJ1-3, the V gene TRBV19, with 7 bases matching TRBD1. The CDR3 is 14 residues long. V shed 6 bases and J 0 bases; nucleotides not matched to a gene: 2. CDR1 LNHDA and CDR2 SQIVND come from the germline V gene (reference sequence). The CDR3 here is CASSWDSSGNTIYF. CDR3 sequence (DNA): TGTGCCAGTAGCTGGGACAGCTCTGGAAACACCATATATTTT.

This sequence joins TRBV10-3 and TRBJ2-3; D is unclear. Germline CDR1 is ENHRY and CDR2 is SYGVKD. V shed 4 bases and J shed 5 bases, with 10 bases lying between them. CDR3 length equals 13 residues. The CDR3 is CAISGPVQDTQYF. As DNA, the CDR3 is TGTGCCATCAGTGGGCCCGTTCAAGATACGCAGTATTTT.

The chain couples TRBV6-1 to TRBJ2-3; D not resolved. Trimming took 4 bases from V and 1 from J, leaving 12 bases between them. The CDR3 extends over 15 amino acids. Germline CDR1 and CDR2: MNHNS and SASEGT. CDR3 protein: CASSAFALGTDTQYF. In DNA form, the CDR3 reads TGTGCCAGCAGTGCCTTTGCGCTCGGCACAGATACGCAGTATTTT.

The rearrangement uses TRBV6-1 and TRBJ1-5, with 7 bases that match TRBD1. This CDR3 spans 15 amino acids. J lost 2 bases, V lost 8 bases, and 9 bases had no gene match. CDR1 is MNHNS, CDR2 SASEGT, per germline. CDR3 loop: CASYATGSGNQPQHF. CDR3 coding DNA: TGTGCCAGCTATGCGACAGGGTCCGGCAATCAGCCCCAGCATTTT.

The chain links TRBV2 to TRBJ2-6; 7 nucleotides align to TRBD2. Looked up from germline, CDR1 is SNHLY and CDR2 is FYNNEI. CDR3 length: 14 amino acids. J lost 0 bases, V lost 9 bases, and 2 bases had no gene match. The CDR3 bases are TGTGCCAGGGGAGGGAGCTCTGGGGCCAACGTCCTGACTTTC. This gives the protein CARGGSSGANVLTF.

In DNA, the CDR3 is TGTGCCAGCAGTCCTCGCTACGAGCAGTACTTC. Encoded protein: CASSPRYEQYF. The V and J genes are TRBV28 and TRBJ2-7, with no clear D. The germline V and J ends were trimmed by 5 bases and 3 bases, with 5 bases remaining between them. This CDR3 has 11 amino acids. Germline V gene sequence: CDR1 MDHEN, CDR2 SYDVKM.

This chain connects TRBV28 to TRBJ1-3, with 9 bases lining up with TRBD1. The CDR3 extends over 17 amino acids. The germline CDR1 and CDR2 sequences are MDHEN and SYDVKM. V was clipped by 4 bases and J by 4 bases; unmatched bases: 11. DNA of the CDR3: TGTGCCAGCAGTTCCCTCCAACAGGGGGCAAGGGGAAACACCATATATTTT. It codes for CASSSLQQGARGNTIYF.

This clone was seen only once. Here the CDR3 reads CASSPTGSQYYEQYF. The DNA of the CDR3 is TGTGCCAGCAGCCCGACAGGCAGCCAATACTACGAGCAGTACTTC. This chain links TRBV14 with TRBJ2-7, with a weak D call TRBD1 (6 bases). Trimming removed 4 bases from V and 3 bases from J, with 16 bases in between. Germline V gene data show CDR1 as SGHDN and CDR2 as FVKESK. The CDR3 has 15 amino acids.